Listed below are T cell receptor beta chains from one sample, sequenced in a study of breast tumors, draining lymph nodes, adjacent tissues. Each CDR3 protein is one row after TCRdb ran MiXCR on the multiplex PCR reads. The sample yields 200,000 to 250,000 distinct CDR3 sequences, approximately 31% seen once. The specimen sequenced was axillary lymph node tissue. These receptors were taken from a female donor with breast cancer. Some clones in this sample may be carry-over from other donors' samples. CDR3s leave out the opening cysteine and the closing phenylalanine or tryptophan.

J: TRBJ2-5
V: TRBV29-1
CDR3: SVRPTSDQETQY

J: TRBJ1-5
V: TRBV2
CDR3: ASTTDLGQPQH

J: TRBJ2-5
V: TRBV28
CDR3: ASSETDRGQETQY

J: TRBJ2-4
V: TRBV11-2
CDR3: ASSPRRGPKNIQY

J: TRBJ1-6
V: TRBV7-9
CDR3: ASNFYRGSYNSPLH

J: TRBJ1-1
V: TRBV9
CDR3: ASSVGWSNTEAF

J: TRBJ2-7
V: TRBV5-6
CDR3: ASSLDQGFGEQY

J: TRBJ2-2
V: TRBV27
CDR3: ASSFLGTGELF

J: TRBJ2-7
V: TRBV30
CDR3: AWSPDRGYEQY

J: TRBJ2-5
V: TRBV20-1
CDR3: SAPRETQY

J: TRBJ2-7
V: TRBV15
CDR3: ATSARGVYYEQY

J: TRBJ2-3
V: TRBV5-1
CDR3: ASKTPGVDTQY

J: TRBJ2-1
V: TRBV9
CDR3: ASSVLGRPYNEQF

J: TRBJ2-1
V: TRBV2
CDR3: AGRGQGASEQF

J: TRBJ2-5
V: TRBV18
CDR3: ASSPRNGETQY

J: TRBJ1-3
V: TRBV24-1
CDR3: ATSDWTGSAGNTIY

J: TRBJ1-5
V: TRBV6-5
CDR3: ASSPDRGSNQPQH

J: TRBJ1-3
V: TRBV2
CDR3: ASRSQGAGNTIY

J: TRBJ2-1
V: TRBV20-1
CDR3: SARKSGLASGEQF

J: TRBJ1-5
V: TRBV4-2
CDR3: ASSHDLNSNQPQH

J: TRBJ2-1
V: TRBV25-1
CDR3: ASSAEGTYNEQF

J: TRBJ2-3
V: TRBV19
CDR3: ASSKQGTDTQY

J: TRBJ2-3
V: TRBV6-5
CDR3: ASMRGAGDTQY

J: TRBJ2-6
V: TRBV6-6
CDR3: ASRPTSGQGAGGANVLT